These T cell receptor beta chains were read from a single sample in a study of blood T cell repertoires in COVID-19. TCRdb keeps only in-frame clones here, not all; method: immunoSEQ multiplex PCR. The sample lists some 200,000 clones, 88% occurring once. Sequenced material: peripheral blood. The receptors originated from a man in his forties with active or convalescent COVID-19. Each CDR3 is given with its conserved first and last residue. The D gene is left open where the match is weak. Clone sizes are given selectively: once, few, many, or a class where the clone is expanded.

>NA|TRBJ1-2|TRBV2|TRBD1
TGTGCCAGCAACAAGGACAGGGCTAACTATGGCTACACCTTC
CASNKDRANYGYTF
>NA|TRBJ1-2|TRBV11-2|NA
TGTGCCAGCAGCTCAACAGGGTGGGAGGGCTACACCTTC
CASSSTGWEGYTF
>few|TRBJ1-3|TRBV19|NA
TGTGCCAGTAAAGAGGGGCAGGGGAGAAACACCATATATTTT
CASKEGQGRNTIYF
>NA|TRBJ1-2|TRBV5-8|NA
TGTGCCAGCAGCTTGGGGCGAGCAGAGGTTGCTGGCTACACCTTC
CASSLGRAEVAGYTF
>NA|TRBJ2-3|TRBV5-4|TRBD2
TGTGCCAGCAGCATCAAGCGGGGTAGCACAGATACGCAGTATTTT
CASSIKRGSTDTQYF
>NA|TRBJ1-1|TRBV11-1|TRBD1
TGTGCCAGCAGCTTAGGAGGACAGGGTGAAGCTTTCTTT
CASSLGGQGEAFF
>NA|TRBJ1-4|TRBV30|NA
TGTGCCTGGAGCCTGATAGGGACAGAAAAACTGTTTTTT
CAWSLIGTEKLFF
>NA|TRBJ1-4|TRBV10-3|NA
TGTGCCATCAGCCCAGACGGGACTAATGAAAAACTGTTTTTT
CAISPDGTNEKLFF
>NA|TRBJ1-5|TRBV7-2|TRBD1
TGTGCCAGCAGCTTGACAGGGAATCAGCCCCAGCATTTT
CASSLTGNQPQHF
>NA|TRBJ2-1|TRBV7-2|TRBD2
TGTGCCAGCAGCCACGTCGCGGGGGGGCCCGGTGAGCAGTTCTTC
CASSHVAGGPGEQFF
>NA|TRBJ1-6|TRBV12-5|TRBD1
TGTGCTAGTGGTTCGGGGGACAGTTTTAATTCACCCCTCCACTTT
CASGSGDSFNSPLHF
>NA|TRBJ1-1|TRBV5-1|NA
TGCGCCAGCAGCTTCGCAGGGGTCACTGAAGCTTTCTTT
CASSFAGVTEAFF
>NA|TRBJ2-3|TRBV30|TRBD1
TGTGCCTGGAGTGTTACCGGACAGGGCCATACGCAGTATTTT
CAWSVTGQGHTQYF
>NA|TRBJ2-5|TRBV11-1|NA
TGTGCCAGCAGCGGACAAGAAATCCAAGAGACCCAGTACTTC
CASSGQEIQETQYF
>NA|TRBJ1-1|TRBV5-1|TRBD1
TGCGCCAGCAGCCCGGAGGACAGGGACACTGAAGCTTTCTTT
CASSPEDRDTEAFF
>NA|TRBJ2-3|TRBV7-2|NA
TGTGCCAGCAGCGTTAGCGGAATACAGTATTTT
CASSVSGIQYF
>NA|TRBJ1-2|TRBV6-5|TRBD1
TGTGCCAGCGGATTGGACAGGGCATATGGCTACACCTTC
CASGLDRAYGYTF
>NA|TRBJ1-1|TRBV6-2/TRBV6-3|NA
TGTGCCAGCAGTTTCTCACAGATGAACACTGAAGCTTTCTTT
CASSFSQMNTEAFF
>NA|TRBJ2-7|TRBV28|TRBD1
TGTGCCAGCAGAAGCCCCGGGACAGGACTTTCCTACGAGCAGTACTTC
CASRSPGTGLSYEQYF
>NA|TRBJ2-3|TRBV7-2|NA
TGTGCCAGCAGCTTTCGGGGGAGAACAGATACGCAGTATTTT
CASSFRGRTDTQYF
>NA|TRBJ2-7|TRBV6-6|NA
TGTGCCAGCAGTTACGAGGGCGGGCCTACCTACGAGCAGTACTTC
CASSYEGGPTYEQYF
>NA|TRBJ1-1|TRBV27|TRBD1
TGTGCCAGCAGTGCGGGCAGGGGGCCGGGAGCTTTCTTT
CASSAGRGPGAFF
>NA|TRBJ1-1|TRBV11-3|NA
TGTGCCAGCAGCTTAGGGCGGGGAAACCTGAACACTGAAGCTTTCTTT
CASSLGRGNLNTEAFF
>NA|TRBJ1-2|TRBV25-1|NA
TGTGCCAGCAGTGACCCGACAGTCCTAAGCTCCTATGGCTACACCTTC
CASSDPTVLSSYGYTF